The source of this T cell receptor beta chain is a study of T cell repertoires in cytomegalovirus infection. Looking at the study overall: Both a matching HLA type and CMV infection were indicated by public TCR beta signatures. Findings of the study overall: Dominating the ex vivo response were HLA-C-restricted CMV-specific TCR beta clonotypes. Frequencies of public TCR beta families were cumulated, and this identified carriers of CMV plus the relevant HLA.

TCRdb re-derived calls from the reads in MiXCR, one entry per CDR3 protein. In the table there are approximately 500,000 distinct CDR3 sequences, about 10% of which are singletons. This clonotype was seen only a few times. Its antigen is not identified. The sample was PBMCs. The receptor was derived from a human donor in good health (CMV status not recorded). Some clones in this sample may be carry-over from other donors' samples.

The CDR3 region is CASSEGRQVTGEAFF. The CDR3 DNA sequence: TGCGCCAGCAGTGAAGGAAGACAGGTAACTGGTGAAGCTTTCTTT. V usage is TRBV10-1 and J usage is TRBJ1-1, with D tentatively TRBD1 (6 bases). With 3 bases removed from V and 7 bases from J, the gap between germline ends came to 18 bases. This CDR3 has 15 residues. Germline V gene data show CDR1 as WNHNN and CDR2 as SYGVQD (reference sequence).